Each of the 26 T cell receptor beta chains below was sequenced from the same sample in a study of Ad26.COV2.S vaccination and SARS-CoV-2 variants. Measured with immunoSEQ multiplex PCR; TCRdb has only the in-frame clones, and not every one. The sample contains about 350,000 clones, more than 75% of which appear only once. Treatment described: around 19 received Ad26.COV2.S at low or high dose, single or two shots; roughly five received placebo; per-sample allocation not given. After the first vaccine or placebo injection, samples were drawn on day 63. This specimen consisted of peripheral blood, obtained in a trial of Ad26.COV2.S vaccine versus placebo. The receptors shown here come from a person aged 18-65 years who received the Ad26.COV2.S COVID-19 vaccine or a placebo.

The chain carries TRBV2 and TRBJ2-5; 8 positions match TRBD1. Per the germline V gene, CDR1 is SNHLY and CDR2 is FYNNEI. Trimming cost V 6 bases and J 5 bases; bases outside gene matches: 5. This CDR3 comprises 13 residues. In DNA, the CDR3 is TGTGCCAGCAGCCGGACAGGGTCGGAGACCCAGTACTTC. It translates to CASSRTGSETQYF.

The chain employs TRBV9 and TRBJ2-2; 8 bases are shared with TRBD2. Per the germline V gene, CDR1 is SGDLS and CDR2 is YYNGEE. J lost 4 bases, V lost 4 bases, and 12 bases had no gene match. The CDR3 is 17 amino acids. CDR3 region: CASSRWGSGSSTGELFF. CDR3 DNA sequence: TGTGCCAGCAGCCGATGGGGGAGCGGGAGTTCCACCGGGGAGCTGTTTTTT. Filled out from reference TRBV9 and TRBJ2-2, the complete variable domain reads DSGVTQTPKHLITATGQRVTLRCSPRSGDLSVYWYQQSLDQGLQFLIQYYNGEERAKGNILERFSAQQFPDLHSELNLSSLELGDSALYFCASSRWGSGSSTGELFFGEGSRLTVL.

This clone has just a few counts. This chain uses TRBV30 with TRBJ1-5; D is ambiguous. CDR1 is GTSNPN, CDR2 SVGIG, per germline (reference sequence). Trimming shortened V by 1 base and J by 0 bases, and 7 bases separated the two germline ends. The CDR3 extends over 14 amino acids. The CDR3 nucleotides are TGTGCCTGGAGTGAGACCCTTAGCAATCAGCCCCAGCATTTT. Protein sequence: CAWSETLSNQPQHF. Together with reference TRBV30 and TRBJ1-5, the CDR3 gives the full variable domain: SQTIHQWPATLVQPVGSPLSLECTVEGTSNPNLYWYRQAAGRGLQLLFYSVGIGQISSEVPQNLSASRPQDRQFILSSKKLLLSDSGFYLCAWSETLSNQPQHFGDGTRLSIL.

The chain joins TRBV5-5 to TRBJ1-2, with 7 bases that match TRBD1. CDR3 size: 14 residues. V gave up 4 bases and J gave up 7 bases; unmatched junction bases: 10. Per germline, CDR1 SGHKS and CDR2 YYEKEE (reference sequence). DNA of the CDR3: TGTGCCAGCAGCGCCAGTACAGGGGAGGGTGGCTACACCTTC. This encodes CASSASTGEGGYTF.

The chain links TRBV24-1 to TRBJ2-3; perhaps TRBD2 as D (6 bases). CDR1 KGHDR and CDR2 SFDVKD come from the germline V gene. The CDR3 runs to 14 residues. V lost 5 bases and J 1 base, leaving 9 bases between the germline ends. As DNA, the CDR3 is TGTGCCACCAGTGGACTAGACCGCACAGATACGCAGTATTTT. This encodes CATSGLDRTDTQYF.

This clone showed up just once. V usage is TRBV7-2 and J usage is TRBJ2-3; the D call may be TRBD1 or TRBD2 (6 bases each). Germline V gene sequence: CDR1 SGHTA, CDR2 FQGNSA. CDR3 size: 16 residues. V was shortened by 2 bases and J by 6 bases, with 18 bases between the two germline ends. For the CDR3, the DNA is TGTGCCAGCAGCTTACAACCCCCGGGGGCAGGGGATACGCAGTATTTT. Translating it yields CASSLQPPGAGDTQYF.

In DNA, the CDR3 is TGTGCCAGCAGCCAAGTCAGTGGGGGAGAGACCCAGTACTTC. Amino acid sequence: CASSQVSGGETQYF. The V call is TRBV3-1 (or the pseudogene TRBV3-2), the J call TRBJ2-5; D might be TRBD1 or TRBD2, each matching 5 bases. Germline V lookup: CDR1 LGHDT, CDR2 YNNKEL (reference sequence). The CDR3 runs to 14 residues. V was trimmed by 1 base and J by 4 bases, leaving 10 bases between them.

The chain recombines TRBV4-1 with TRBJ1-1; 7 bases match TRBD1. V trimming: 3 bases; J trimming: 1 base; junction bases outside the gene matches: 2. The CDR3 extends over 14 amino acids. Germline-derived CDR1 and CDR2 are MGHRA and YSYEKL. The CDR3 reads CASSQRQGNTEAFF. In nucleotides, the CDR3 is TGCGCCAGCAGCCAGAGACAGGGGAACACTGAAGCTTTCTTT.

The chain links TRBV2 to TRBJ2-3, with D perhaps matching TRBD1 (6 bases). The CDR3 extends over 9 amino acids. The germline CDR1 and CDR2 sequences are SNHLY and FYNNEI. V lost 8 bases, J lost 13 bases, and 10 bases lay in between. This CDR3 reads CASQGIEYF. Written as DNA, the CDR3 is TGTGCCAGCCAGGGGATCGAGTATTTT.

The CDR3 DNA sequence: TGTGCCAGCAGCCCGCCTGGGGGGGACGCCTACGAGCAGTACTTC. Protein: CASSPPGGDAYEQYF. This rearrangement joins TRBV11-2 to TRBJ2-7, with TRBD2 matching over 7 bases. The J segment lost 2 bases and the V segment lost 5 bases, leaving 9 bases of the junction unmatched. This CDR3 comprises 15 residues. Germline V lookup: CDR1 SGHAT, CDR2 FQNNGV.

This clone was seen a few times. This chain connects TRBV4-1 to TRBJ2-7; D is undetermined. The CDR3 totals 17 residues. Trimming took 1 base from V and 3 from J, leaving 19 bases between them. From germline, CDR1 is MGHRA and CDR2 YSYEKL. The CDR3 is CASSQALGGRQGYEQYF. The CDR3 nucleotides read TGCGCCAGCAGCCAAGCTTTAGGCGGCAGGCAAGGCTACGAGCAGTACTTC.

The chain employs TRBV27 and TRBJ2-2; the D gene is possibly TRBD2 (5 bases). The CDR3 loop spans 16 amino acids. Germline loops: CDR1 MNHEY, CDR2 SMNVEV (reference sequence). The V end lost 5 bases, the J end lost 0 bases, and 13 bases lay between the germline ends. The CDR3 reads CASSRSPRANTGELFF. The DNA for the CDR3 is TGTGCCAGCAGTCGGAGTCCGAGGGCGAACACCGGGGAGCTGTTTTTT.

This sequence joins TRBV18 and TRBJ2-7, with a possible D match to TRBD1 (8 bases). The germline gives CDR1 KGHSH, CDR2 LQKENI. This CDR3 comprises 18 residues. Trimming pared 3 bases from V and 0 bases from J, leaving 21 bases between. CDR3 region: CASSPGTGAGLDSYEQYF. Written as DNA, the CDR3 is TGTGCCAGCTCACCGGGGACAGGAGCCGGACTAGACTCCTACGAGCAGTACTTC.

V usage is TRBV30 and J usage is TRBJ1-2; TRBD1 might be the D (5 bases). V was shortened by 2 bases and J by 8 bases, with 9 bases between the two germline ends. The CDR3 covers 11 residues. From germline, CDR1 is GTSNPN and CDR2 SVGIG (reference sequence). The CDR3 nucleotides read TGTGCCTGGAGTATAGGGGTCGGCTACACCTTC. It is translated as CAWSIGVGYTF.

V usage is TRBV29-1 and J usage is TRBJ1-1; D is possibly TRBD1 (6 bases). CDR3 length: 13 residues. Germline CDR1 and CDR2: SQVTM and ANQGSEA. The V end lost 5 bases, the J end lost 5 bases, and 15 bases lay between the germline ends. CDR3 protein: CSVLHRVGTEAFF. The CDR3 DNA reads TGCAGCGTTTTGCACAGGGTAGGGACTGAAGCTTTCTTT.

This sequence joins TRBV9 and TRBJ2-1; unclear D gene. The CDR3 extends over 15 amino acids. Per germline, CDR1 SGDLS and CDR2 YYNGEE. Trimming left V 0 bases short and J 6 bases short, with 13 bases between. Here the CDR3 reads CASSVEATMPNEQFF. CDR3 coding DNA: TGTGCCAGCAGCGTAGAGGCAACTATGCCCAATGAGCAGTTCTTC.

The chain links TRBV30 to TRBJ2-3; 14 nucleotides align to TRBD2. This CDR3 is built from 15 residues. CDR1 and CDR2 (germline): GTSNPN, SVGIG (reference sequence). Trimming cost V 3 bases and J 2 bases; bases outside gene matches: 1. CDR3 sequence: CAWRTSGGATDTQYF. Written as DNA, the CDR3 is TGTGCCTGGAGGACTAGCGGGGGGGCCACAGATACGCAGTATTTT.

CDR3 sequence (DNA): TGTGCCAGCAGTCCCGGCTCGGGGGGAGGCAATCAGCCCCAGCATTTT. It yields the protein CASSPGSGGGNQPQHF. The chain is built from TRBV27 and TRBJ1-5; D is possibly TRBD1 (5 bases). CDR1 is MNHEY and CDR2 is SMNVEV in the germline V gene (reference sequence). Trimming removed 5 bases from V and 2 bases from J, with 16 bases in between. The CDR3 has 16 amino acids.

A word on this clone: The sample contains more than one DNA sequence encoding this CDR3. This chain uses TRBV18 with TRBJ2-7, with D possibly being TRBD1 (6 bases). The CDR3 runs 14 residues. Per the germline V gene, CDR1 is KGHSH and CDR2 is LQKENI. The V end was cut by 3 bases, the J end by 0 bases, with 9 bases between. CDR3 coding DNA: TGTGCCAGCTCACCTGACAGGTCCTCCTACGAGCAGTACTTC. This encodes CASSPDRSSYEQYF.

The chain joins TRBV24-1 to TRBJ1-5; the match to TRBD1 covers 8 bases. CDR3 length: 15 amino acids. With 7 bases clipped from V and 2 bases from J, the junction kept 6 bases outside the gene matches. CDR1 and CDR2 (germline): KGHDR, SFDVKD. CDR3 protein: CATSGRGLGNQPQHF. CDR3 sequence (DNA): TGTGCCACCAGCGGCAGGGGGCTGGGCAATCAGCCCCAGCATTTT.

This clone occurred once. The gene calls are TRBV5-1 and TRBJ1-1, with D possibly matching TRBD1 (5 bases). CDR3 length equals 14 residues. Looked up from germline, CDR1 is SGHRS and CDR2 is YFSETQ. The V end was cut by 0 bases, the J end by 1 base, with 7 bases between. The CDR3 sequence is CASSLVDKNTEAFF. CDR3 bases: TGCGCCAGCAGCTTGGTGGACAAGAACACTGAAGCTTTCTTT. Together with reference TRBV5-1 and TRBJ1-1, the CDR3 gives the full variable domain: KAGVTQTPRYLIKTRGQQVTLSCSPISGHRSVSWYQQTPGQGLQFLFEYFSETQRNKGNFPGRFSGRQFSNSRSEMNVSTLELGDSALYLCASSLVDKNTEAFFGQGTRLTVV.

The CDR3 reads CASSLASGVGELFF. The DNA for the CDR3 is TGTGCCAGCAGCTTAGCGTCAGGGGTCGGGGAGCTGTTTTTT. This rearrangement joins TRBV7-9 to TRBJ2-2, with a tentative D call TRBD1 (6 bases). The CDR3 is 14 residues long. The V end lost 0 bases, the J end lost 7 bases, and 9 bases lay between the germline ends. In germline, CDR1 is SEHNR, CDR2 FQNEAQ (reference sequence).

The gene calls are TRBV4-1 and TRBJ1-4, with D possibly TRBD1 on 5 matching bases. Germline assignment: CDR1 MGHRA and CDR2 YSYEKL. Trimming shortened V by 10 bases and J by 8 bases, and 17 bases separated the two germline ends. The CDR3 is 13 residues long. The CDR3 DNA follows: TGCGCCACCGCATCCCCGGGGGGGGAAAAACTGTTTTTT. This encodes CATASPGGEKLFF.

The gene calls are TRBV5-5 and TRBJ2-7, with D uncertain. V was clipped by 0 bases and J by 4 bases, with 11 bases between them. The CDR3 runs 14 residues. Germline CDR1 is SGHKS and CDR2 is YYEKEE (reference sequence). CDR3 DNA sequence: TGTGCCAGCAGCTTGGAGCAAGTTCTTTACGAGCAGTACTTC. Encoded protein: CASSLEQVLYEQYF.

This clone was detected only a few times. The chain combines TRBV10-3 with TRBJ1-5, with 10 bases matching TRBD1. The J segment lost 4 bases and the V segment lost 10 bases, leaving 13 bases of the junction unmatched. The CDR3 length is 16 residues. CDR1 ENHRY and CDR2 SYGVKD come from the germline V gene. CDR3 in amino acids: CATGNRDRGQNQPQHF. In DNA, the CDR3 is TGTGCCACCGGAAACCGGGACAGGGGACAAAATCAGCCCCAGCATTTT.

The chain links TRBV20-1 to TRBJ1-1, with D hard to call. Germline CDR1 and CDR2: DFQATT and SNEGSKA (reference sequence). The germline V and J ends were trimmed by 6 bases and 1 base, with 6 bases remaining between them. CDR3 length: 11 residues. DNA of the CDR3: TGCAGTGCACCTTCGAACACTGAAGCTTTCTTT. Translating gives CSAPSNTEAFF.